A single sample gave rise to the 21 T cell receptor beta chains below, sequenced in a study of response to subunit inactivated influenza vaccine (dated by TCRdb to 2017 to 2018). The library was generated by RT-PCR. TCRdb lists the instrument as Illumina HiSeq 2500. TCRdb handled the public reads itself, with Q25 trimming in fastp and clone calling in MiXCR, and kept productive beta chains. Every entry covers one CDR3 protein and lists the most common genes and DNA from its rows. This sample has 700,000 to 800,000 distinct CDR3 sequences in its table, and about 18% of those were observed once. Roughly 10% of the sample belongs to the ten largest clones. Sequencing used PBMCs from blood, obtained roughly 5 days after vaccination. The receptors derive from a man aged 45-60 years who received an inactivated influenza vaccine. Donor details come from another sample of the same person, matched by shared clones.

The genes are TRBV12-3 or TRBV12-4 and TRBJ2-4; a weak D match, TRBD2 (7 bases). V was pared by 3 bases and J by 15 bases, with 12 bases between. This CDR3 has 11 residues. The CDR3 region has the DNA TGTGCCAGCAGTTTCGGGGGGCGATGGTACTTC. Translated, it gives CASSFGGRWYF.

The chain joins TRBV19 to TRBJ1-2, with D maybe TRBD1 (5 bases). The CDR3 runs 15 residues. V lost 8 bases, J lost 0 bases, and 16 bases lay in between. Germline loops: CDR1 LNHDA, CDR2 SQIVND (reference sequence). The CDR3 DNA sequence: TGTGCCAGTCAACAACAGGACCGAGCTAACTATGGCTACACCTTC. Protein sequence: CASQQQDRANYGYTF.

V and J are TRBV11-2 and TRBJ2-3; 9 positions agree with TRBD1. V lost 5 bases to trimming and J lost 3 bases; unmatched junction nucleotides: 6. The germline CDR1 and CDR2 sequences are SGHAT and FQNNGV. This CDR3 has 15 amino acids. CDR3 nucleotide sequence: TGTGCCAGCAGCCTCATACAGGGGGCAACAGATACGCAGTATTTT. It translates to CASSLIQGATDTQYF.

The chain employs TRBV10-3 and TRBJ2-5; TRBD2 matches at 9 bases. Trimming at V came to 2 bases and at J to 2 bases, leaving 9 bases not matched to a gene. CDR1 and CDR2 (germline): ENHRY, SYGVKD. The CDR3 has 17 residues. The CDR3 coding sequence is TGTGCCATCAGTGAGAAGGAGCGGGAGGCCCAACAAGAGACCCAGTACTTC. Translated, it gives CAISEKEREAQQETQYF.

The rearrangement links TRBV9 to TRBJ2-7; 9 bases fit TRBD2. V dropped 4 bases and J dropped 3; count of bases not matched to a gene: 8. CDR1 is SGDLS, CDR2 YYNGEE, per germline. The CDR3 loop spans 15 amino acids. This CDR3 reads CASSRTASGNYEQYF. The CDR3 region has the DNA TGTGCCAGCAGCCGAACGGCTAGCGGGAACTACGAGCAGTACTTC.

CDR3 DNA: TGCAGTGCTAGTATAGGGACAGGCTATCAGCCCCAGCATTTT. Amino acid sequence: CSASIGTGYQPQHF. The rearrangement links TRBV20-1 to TRBJ1-5; 8 bases are a match to TRBD1. The V segment lost 3 bases and the J segment 5 bases; nucleotides outside the gene matches: 6. The CDR3 is 14 residues long. Per the germline V gene, CDR1 is DFQATT and CDR2 is SNEGSKA (reference sequence).

This clonotype has more than one count but fewer than ten. This chain links TRBV5-6 with TRBJ1-1; D is possibly TRBD1 (5 bases). Trimming took off 1 base at V and 7 bases at J, with 11 bases between the two ends. The germline CDR1 and CDR2 sequences are SGHDT and YYEEEE. The CDR3 spans 13 residues. The CDR3 region is CASSLRRQGEAFF. CDR3 nucleotides: TGTGCCAGCAGCTTGCGTCGGCAGGGTGAAGCTTTCTTT.

This rearrangement joins TRBV7-2 to TRBJ2-7, with D perhaps matching TRBD1 (5 bases). V lost 1 base to trimming and J lost 0 bases, with 16 bases between them. CDR1 and CDR2 from the germline V gene are SGHTA and FQGNSA. CDR3 length: 17 amino acids. The CDR3 spells CASSLVGQGFDSYEQYF. The CDR3 bases are TGTGCCAGCAGCTTAGTTGGCCAGGGTTTTGACTCCTACGAGCAGTACTTC.

This clonotype was seen at least ten times. CDR3: CASSYSHEQYF. CDR3 DNA sequence: TGTGCCAGCAGTTACTCTCACGAGCAGTACTTC. The chain recombines TRBV6-6 with TRBJ2-7; no firm D call. V lost 0 bases and J 5 bases, leaving 2 bases between the germline ends. The CDR3 length is 11 residues. CDR1 MNHNY and CDR2 SVGAGI come from the germline V gene (reference sequence).

There are a few counts of this clonotype. The chain is built from TRBV10-3 and TRBJ1-1, with TRBD1 matching 9 bases. This CDR3 is 15 amino acids long. Looked up from germline, CDR1 is ENHRY and CDR2 is SYGVKD. After removal of 4 bases from V and 3 bases from J, the junction contained 6 bases not matched to a gene. The CDR3 nucleotides read TGTGCCATCAGTGTTTTACAGGGGGCTGACACTGAAGCTTTCTTT. It encodes CAISVLQGADTEAFF.

This clonotype was found a few times. The genes are TRBV24-1 and TRBJ2-2; no clear D. Trimming stripped 0 bases from V and 4 bases from J, with 2 bases between. Germline CDR1 is KGHDR and CDR2 is SFDVKD. CDR3 length: 13 residues. This CDR3 is CATSDLPTGELFF. In nucleotides, the CDR3 is TGTGCCACCAGTGATTTGCCCACCGGGGAGCTGTTTTTT.

The CDR3 DNA sequence: TGTGCCAGCAGTTTTGCCGGGTCGGGAGATACGCAGTATTTT. Translating it yields CASSFAGSGDTQYF. The J gene is TRBJ2-3, the V gene TRBV12-3 or TRBV12-4; no definite D call. Trimming removed 3 bases from V and 5 bases from J, with 12 bases in between. The CDR3 spans 14 residues.

This clonotype turned up a few times. The V and J genes are TRBV4-1 and TRBJ1-2; 10 bases line up with TRBD1. CDR1 MGHRA and CDR2 YSYEKL come from the germline V gene. The CDR3 has 17 amino acids. The J segment lost 5 bases and the V segment lost 2 bases, leaving 11 bases of the junction unmatched. CDR3 sequence (DNA): TGCGCCAGCAGCCAACCGACAGGGGGCCTTAAGGAATATGGCTACACCTTC. Amino acids: CASSQPTGGLKEYGYTF.

The chain has TRBV29-1 and TRBJ2-7; either TRBD1 or TRBD2 may supply D (5 bases each). The V gene lost 7 bases and the J gene lost 4 bases, with 20 bases spanning the gap. CDR1 and CDR2 from the germline V gene are SQVTM and ANQGSEA. The CDR3 contains 14 residues. In DNA form, the CDR3 reads TGCAGCGCCGTGGTAGAGGGGATGGGGTACGAGCAGTACTTC. Amino acid sequence: CSAVVEGMGYEQYF.

The J gene is TRBJ1-5, the V gene TRBV20-1, with D uncertain. This CDR3 comprises 14 residues. V shed 7 bases and J shed 0 bases, with 13 bases lying between them. The germline V gene has CDR1 DFQATT and CDR2 SNEGSKA (reference sequence). Here the CDR3 DNA reads TGCAGTGTGTCCGAGGTTGATAGCAATCAGCCCCAGCATTTT. Translating gives CSVSEVDSNQPQHF.

The CDR3 sequence is CASSSLSSDTQYF. Written as DNA, the CDR3 is TGCGCCAGCAGCTCCTTATCATCGGATACGCAGTATTTT. The rearrangement uses TRBV5-1 and TRBJ2-3; D call uncertain. Trimming left V 3 bases short and J 6 bases short, with 11 bases between. From germline, CDR1 is SGHRS and CDR2 YFSETQ. The CDR3 is made up of 13 amino acids.

This chain links TRBV6-6 with TRBJ1-5, with D unclear. The CDR3 is 11 amino acids. The germline V and J ends were trimmed by 2 bases and 9 bases, with 5 bases remaining between them. Germline CDR1 reads MNHNY; CDR2 reads SVGAGI (reference sequence). Written as DNA, the CDR3 is TGTGCCAGCAGTTACGGGTCGCCCCAGCATTTT. The encoded protein is CASSYGSPQHF.

The sample holds a few counts of this clonotype. J is TRBJ2-4 and V is TRBV4-3; D remains unclear. The CDR3 loop spans 16 amino acids. Germline values: CDR1 LGHNA, CDR2 YSLEER. Trimming cost V 1 base and J 2 bases, with 12 bases left between them. The CDR3: CASSQGTLGSKNIQYF. CDR3 DNA: TGCGCCAGCAGCCAAGGGACCCTAGGGTCCAAAAACATTCAGTACTTC.

This clonotype was observed many times. This sequence joins TRBV7-2 and TRBJ2-7, with TRBD2 matching over 9 bases. This CDR3 has 14 amino acids. V gave up 6 bases and J gave up 2 bases; unmatched junction bases: 5. Germline lookup yields CDR1 SGHTA and CDR2 FQGNSA. CDR3 nucleotide sequence: TGTGCCAGCAGTCCGACTAGCGGTCCCTACGAGCAGTACTTC. Its translation: CASSPTSGPYEQYF.

This sequence joins TRBV6-5 and TRBJ2-7, with D hard to call. Germline CDR1 is MNHEY and CDR2 is SVGAGI. The V and J ends lost 0 bases and 11 bases respectively, with 14 bases between them. The CDR3 runs 13 residues. The CDR3 loop is CASSYSSYMREYF. CDR3 bases: TGTGCCAGCAGTTACTCTTCTTATATGAGAGAGTACTTC.

The V call is TRBV5-1, the J call TRBJ2-7; D is possibly TRBD1 (6 bases). V lost 4 bases to trimming and J lost 5 bases, with 19 bases between them. The germline V gene has CDR1 SGHRS and CDR2 YFSETQ. This CDR3 is 15 amino acids long. DNA for the CDR3: TGCGCCAGCAGCCAAAACAGGGAGAGAGACCACGAGCAGTACTTC. Its translation is CASSQNRERDHEQYF.